A single sample is the source of the 14 T cell receptor beta chains below, sequenced in a study of neoadjuvant anti-PD-1 for oral cavity cancer. Here immunoSEQ multiplex PCR was the method, and the copy in TCRdb shows in-frame clones only, minus some. The sample yields over 5,500 clones, just under 75% seen once. Sequences were derived from PBMCs, sampled before nivolumab (anti-PD-1) treatment. The receptors derive from a person between 35 and 79 years old with oral cavity squamous cell carcinoma.

This clone was counted only a few times. The genes are TRBV7-7 and TRBJ2-5, with D perhaps assigned TRBD1 or TRBD2 (5 bases each). Germline assignment: CDR1 SSHAT and CDR2 FNYEAQ (reference sequence). The CDR3 contains 14 residues. The ends were cut back, 2 bases at V and 4 bases at J, with 11 bases in the middle. DNA of the CDR3: TGTGCCAGCAGCTTATCGCGAGGGGCAGAGACCCAGTACTTC. This sequence encodes CASSLSRGAETQYF.

The chain uses TRBV10-3 and TRBJ1-1; the match to TRBD1 covers 9 bases. The CDR3 is 14 residues long. V shed 7 bases and J 6 bases; nucleotides not matched to a gene: 9. The germline V gene encodes CDR1 ENHRY and CDR2 SYGVKD. The CDR3 sequence is CAIKGDRATPEAFF. Here the CDR3 DNA reads TGTGCCATCAAGGGGGACAGGGCCACCCCTGAAGCTTTCTTT.

The chain carries TRBV29-1 and TRBJ1-6; possible D gene TRBD1, 5 bases. Trimming pared 7 bases from V and 5 bases from J, leaving 12 bases between. Germline assignment: CDR1 SQVTM and CDR2 ANQGSEA. The CDR3 totals 13 residues. CDR3 in DNA: TGCAGCGCTGCCTGGGGGGATAATTCACCCCTCCACTTT. Protein product: CSAAWGDNSPLHF.

The rearrangement links TRBV7-2 to TRBJ1-5; D might be TRBD1 (5 bases). The V end lost 3 bases, the J end lost 5 bases, and 8 bases lay between the germline ends. There are 13 residues in the CDR3. Germline V gene sequence: CDR1 SGHTA, CDR2 FQGNSA. CDR3 nucleotides: TGTGCCAGCAGCTTTGGGACGGATCAGCCCCAGCATTTT. Its translation: CASSFGTDQPQHF.

The V and J genes are TRBV5-1 and TRBJ1-1; no definite D call. The V and J ends lost 5 bases and 0 bases respectively, with 11 bases between them. This CDR3 contains 14 residues. Germline CDR1 SGHRS, CDR2 YFSETQ. CDR3 in DNA: TGCGCCAGCAGTCAACACGAATTGAACACTGAAGCTTTCTTT. It specifies CASSQHELNTEAFF.

The CDR3 coding sequence is TGCGCCAGCAGCCTCGGACTAGCGGGGGGCGCCGGCGAGGAGCAGTTCTTC. Residues: CASSLGLAGGAGEEQFF. The rearrangement joins TRBV5-1 to TRBJ2-1, with 14 bases matching TRBD2. CDR1 is SGHRS, CDR2 YFSETQ, per germline. The CDR3 contains 17 residues. Trimming at V came to 4 bases and at J to 10 bases, leaving 13 bases not matched to a gene.

J is TRBJ2-7 and V is TRBV30; D perhaps matches TRBD1 (6 bases). V gave up 7 bases and J gave up 3 bases, with 16 bases separating them. The germline V gene has CDR1 GTSNPN and CDR2 SVGIG (reference sequence). The CDR3 extends over 13 amino acids. The CDR3 reads CALGAVGGYEQYF. The CDR3 DNA follows: TGTGCCTTAGGGGCCGTAGGGGGCTACGAGCAGTACTTC.

This clone has only a few counts. This sequence joins TRBV5-6 and TRBJ2-3; the D is unclear. The CDR3 runs to 14 residues. Trimming left V 0 bases short and J 2 bases short, with 7 bases between. The germline V gene has CDR1 SGHDT and CDR2 YYEEEE. The CDR3 sequence: CASSLVGNTDTQYF. CDR3 DNA sequence: TGTGCCAGCAGCTTGGTGGGGAACACAGATACGCAGTATTTT.

The rearrangement links TRBV5-1 to TRBJ2-1; 8 nucleotides line up with TRBD2. The CDR3 sequence is 15 residues long. Germline CDR1 and CDR2: SGHRS and YFSETQ. Trimming took 4 bases from V and 2 from J; bases not matched to a gene: 5. The CDR3 DNA is TGCGCCAGCAGCCCGACGGGAGGGACCTACAATGAGCAGTTCTTC. It codes for CASSPTGGTYNEQFF.

The chain is built from TRBV18 and TRBJ2-2; 12 bases align to TRBD1. CDR3 length: 15 amino acids. Germline CDR1 is KGHSH and CDR2 is LQKENI. The V gene end was trimmed by 3 bases and the J gene end by 6 bases; junction bases not matched to a gene: 2. The CDR3 region is CASSPGQGAAGELFF. CDR3 sequence (DNA): TGTGCCAGCTCACCGGGACAGGGGGCGGCCGGGGAGCTGTTTTTT.

V usage is TRBV6-5 and J usage is TRBJ1-1, with D uncertain. Trimming shortened V by 6 bases and J by 1 base, and 12 bases separated the two germline ends. The CDR3 contains 14 residues. The V gene's germline CDR1 is MNHEY and CDR2 SVGAGI. This CDR3 is CASSPREENTEAFF. CDR3 DNA sequence: TGTGCCAGCAGCCCGAGGGAAGAGAACACTGAAGCTTTCTTT.

This chain joins TRBV7-9 and TRBJ1-4; possibly TRBD1 for D (6 bases). This CDR3 region has 14 residues. The germline gives CDR1 SEHNR, CDR2 FQNEAQ (reference sequence). Trimming took off 7 bases at V and 3 bases at J, with 12 bases between the two ends. The CDR3 bases are TGTGCCAGCACCACGGGGGGGCCTAATGAAAAACTGTTTTTT. It is translated as CASTTGGPNEKLFF.

This chain links TRBV6-5 with TRBJ2-1; TRBD2 might be the D (5 bases). Germline CDR1 MNHEY, CDR2 SVGAGI. Trimming took off 4 bases at V and 0 bases at J, with 13 bases between the two ends. This CDR3 spans 16 amino acids. The CDR3 here is CASSSRGLGSYNEQFF. The DNA of the CDR3 is TGTGCCAGCAGTTCCCGGGGATTGGGCTCCTACAATGAGCAGTTCTTC.

V and J are TRBV20-1 and TRBJ1-2; D gene uncertain. V lost 4 bases to trimming and J lost 7 bases, with 10 bases between them. Germline V lookup: CDR1 DFQATT, CDR2 SNEGSKA (reference sequence). This CDR3 has 11 residues. This CDR3 is CSATGDRGYTF. In nucleotides, the CDR3 is TGCAGTGCTACAGGCGACCGTGGCTACACCTTC.